The next 30 T cell receptor beta chains were all read from a single sample in a study of OX40 agonist ivuxolimab in advanced cancers. The protocol was immunoSEQ multiplex PCR, while the TCRdb copy is restricted to in-frame clones and leaves out a portion. The sample includes 30,000 to 40,000 clones, 79% of them seen just once. The sequenced sample was CD4+ or CD8+ T cells sorted from blood, obtained in a trial of the OX40 agonist ivuxolimab. These receptors all come from an adult with an advanced solid tumor such as melanoma, head and neck, liver or kidney cancer.

This clone was observed a few times. This chain's CDR3 is CASSLGGADTQYF. The CDR3 bases are TGTGCCAGCAGCTTGGGGGGAGCAGATACGCAGTATTTT. The genes are TRBV7-3 and TRBJ2-3; D might be TRBD2 (6 bases). Trimming shortened V by 3 bases and J by 4 bases, and 8 bases separated the two germline ends. Looked up from germline, CDR1 is SGHTA and CDR2 is FQGTGA. The CDR3 covers 13 residues.

Only a few counts were recorded for this clone. The chain uses TRBV5-1 and TRBJ2-7; 7 nucleotides agree with TRBD1. This CDR3 has 14 amino acids. Germline V gene data show CDR1 as SGHRS and CDR2 as YFSETQ. Unmatched junction bases numbered 10, after V lost 5 bases and J lost 5 bases. Here the CDR3 DNA reads TGCGCCAGCAGTAGAAGGGGTCAGGGGGACGAGCAGTACTTC. Translated: CASSRRGQGDEQYF.

The V and J genes are TRBV7-8 and TRBJ2-7; D call uncertain. The ends were cut back, 1 base at V and 2 bases at J, with 15 bases in the middle. The CDR3 length is 16 residues. Germline V CDR1 and CDR2: SGHVS, FQNEAQ. The DNA for the CDR3 is TGTGCCAGCAGCTTAGATGGGGTCAGTCGCACCTACGAGCAGTACTTC. Protein sequence: CASSLDGVSRTYEQYF.

The V gene is TRBV30, the J gene TRBJ1-5; TRBD1 might be the D (6 bases). In germline, CDR1 is GTSNPN, CDR2 SVGIG (reference sequence). The CDR3 runs 15 residues. Deletions cut 5 bases from V and 6 bases from J, with 20 bases between. As DNA, the CDR3 is TGTGCCTGGTCATCTTCCACAGGGTTAGGTCAGCCCCAGCATTTT. Its protein is CAWSSSTGLGQPQHF.

This clone has a handful of counts. V and J are TRBV7-2 and TRBJ2-3; D remains unclear. V lost 2 bases to trimming and J lost 6 bases, with 6 bases between them. Germline lookup yields CDR1 SGHTA and CDR2 FQGNSA. This CDR3 contains 12 residues. CDR3 nucleotides: TGTGCCAGCAGCTTATTCGACGATACGCAGTATTTT. Amino acids: CASSLFDDTQYF.

The V call is TRBV7-2, the J call TRBJ1-6; no reliable D call. Germline CDR1 SGHTA, CDR2 FQGNSA. The length of the CDR3 is 16 residues. V shed 2 bases and J shed 0 bases, with 8 bases lying between them. The DNA of the CDR3 is TGTGCCAGCAGCTTAAGGGTTAGCTCCTATAATTCACCCCTCCACTTT. Encoded protein: CASSLRVSSYNSPLHF.

The CDR3 loop reads CASSQGTEETQYF. DNA of the CDR3: TGTGCCAGCAGCCAAGGGACAGAAGAGACCCAGTACTTC. This sequence joins TRBV14 and TRBJ2-5; tentatively, D is TRBD1 (6 bases). CDR1 and CDR2 from the germline V gene are SGHDN and FVKESK. The CDR3 consists of 13 residues. V was shortened by 1 base and J by 3 bases, with 6 bases between the two germline ends.

This clone was counted between two and nine times. The chain is built from TRBV19 and TRBJ2-7; no definite D call. Germline V CDR1 and CDR2: LNHDA, SQIVND (reference sequence). V dropped 5 bases and J dropped 1 base, with 12 bases sitting between them. This CDR3 comprises 14 residues. The CDR3 protein is CASSVKTVSYEQYF. Here the CDR3 DNA reads TGTGCCAGTAGTGTCAAGACGGTATCCTACGAGCAGTACTTC. Variable domain in full (rest from reference TRBV19 and TRBJ2-7): DGGITQSPKYLFRKEGQNVTLSCEQNLNHDAMYWYRQDPGQGLRLIYYSQIVNDFQKGDIAEGYSVSREKKESFPLTVTSAQKNPTAFYLCASSVKTVSYEQYFGPGTRLTVT.

V is TRBV30 and J is TRBJ1-6; D might be TRBD1 (5 bases). Germline V gene data show CDR1 as GTSNPN and CDR2 as SVGIG (reference sequence). The CDR3 contains 14 residues. Trimming took 3 bases from V and 10 from J, leaving 16 bases between them. The CDR3 bases are TGTGCCTGGAGGGGACTCTTCGTTGGGTCACCCCTCCACTTT. Amino acids: CAWRGLFVGSPLHF.

The V call is TRBV6-5, the J call TRBJ2-7; no clear D gene. This CDR3 is 16 amino acids long. CDR1 and CDR2 from the germline V gene are MNHEY and SVGAGI. Trimming removed 4 bases from V and 3 bases from J, with 19 bases in between. CDR3 residues: CASSSSTTRKDYEQYF. CDR3 nucleotide sequence: TGTGCCAGCAGTTCCTCCACGACACGCAAAGACTACGAGCAGTACTTC.

The chain is built from TRBV7-6 and TRBJ1-6; 8 bases map to TRBD1. V shed 1 base, J shed 11 bases, and the junction held 4 bases outside the gene matches. Germline CDR1 reads SGHVS; CDR2 reads FNYEAQ. The CDR3 totals 14 residues. CDR3 DNA: TGTGCCAGCAGCTTAGGGCAGGGGGCTCCACCCCTCCACTTT. Its translation: CASSLGQGAPPLHF.

In regard to this clone: Other DNA sequences within the sample encode an identical CDR3. J is TRBJ1-4 and V is TRBV9; no firm D call. The CDR3 spans 17 residues. Trimming cost V 0 bases and J 0 bases, with 12 bases left between them. Germline V gene sequence: CDR1 SGDLS, CDR2 YYNGEE. CDR3 sequence: CASSVGPGRATNEKLFF. The CDR3 nucleotides read TGTGCCAGCAGCGTAGGGCCCGGGAGGGCAACTAATGAAAAACTGTTTTTT.

This sequence joins TRBV21-1 and TRBJ1-1; TRBD1 was called by the table and not checked on the DNA. TRBV21-1 is marked as a pseudogene. The CDR3 contains 16 residues. The CDR3 DNA reads TGTGCCAGCAGCAAGTCGGAGGGGGCACAGAACACTGAAGCTTTCTTT. Protein: CASSKSEGAQNTEAFF.

The chain joins TRBV6-1 to TRBJ2-7; D remains unclear. CDR3 size: 11 residues. V lost 4 bases and J 10 bases, leaving 11 bases between the germline ends. The V gene's germline CDR1 is MNHNS and CDR2 SASEGT. CDR3 in DNA: TGTGCCAGCAGTGCGAATAGACTTCAGTACTTC. It is translated as CASSANRLQYF.

The chain links TRBV2 to TRBJ2-1, with TRBD2 matching over 12 bases. V dropped 11 bases and J dropped 4; count of bases not matched to a gene: 6. This CDR3 is 14 amino acids long. Germline CDR1 and CDR2: SNHLY and FYNNEI. The CDR3, as DNA: TGTGCCGGCTCTCTAGCGGGGGGGTACAATGAGCAGTTCTTC. It codes for CAGSLAGGYNEQFF.

The rearrangement links TRBV7-6 to TRBJ2-7; 8 positions agree with TRBD2. Germline values: CDR1 SGHVS, CDR2 FNYEAQ. This CDR3 contains 15 residues. With 5 bases clipped from V and 4 bases from J, the junction kept 10 bases outside the gene matches. This chain's CDR3 is CASSLRAGGGYEQYF. CDR3 sequence (DNA): TGTGCCAGCAGCCTAAGGGCGGGAGGTGGATACGAGCAGTACTTC.

This clone was counted once. The rearrangement links TRBV30 to TRBJ2-2; unclear D gene. The CDR3 has 16 amino acids. Germline V gene sequence: CDR1 GTSNPN, CDR2 SVGIG (reference sequence). V was trimmed by 0 bases and J by 0 bases, leaving 11 bases between them. Here the CDR3 reads CAWSVSFSPNTGELFF. The CDR3 coding sequence is TGTGCCTGGAGTGTTTCATTTTCCCCGAACACCGGGGAGCTGTTTTTT.

The chain links TRBV10-2 to TRBJ2-7; TRBD1 matches at 9 bases. The CDR3 length is 16 residues. V gave up 0 bases and J gave up 3 bases; unmatched junction bases: 6. Germline V gene sequence: CDR1 WSHSY, CDR2 SAAADI. This CDR3 reads CASSESTRTGDYEQYF. The CDR3 DNA reads TGCGCCAGCAGTGAGTCGACGCGGACAGGGGACTACGAGCAGTACTTC.

This clone was observed a few times. The genes are TRBV19 and TRBJ2-3, with 7 positions matching TRBD2. The V and J ends lost 1 base and 0 bases, in that order; junction bases with no gene match: 4. In germline, CDR1 is LNHDA, CDR2 SQIVND (reference sequence). The CDR3 is 16 amino acids. CDR3 in amino acids: CASSIGLAASTDTQYF. In DNA, the CDR3 is TGTGCCAGTAGTATAGGACTAGCAGCTAGCACAGATACGCAGTATTTT.

The J gene is TRBJ2-3, the V gene TRBV7-9; 9 positions agree with TRBD2. V lost 1 base to trimming and J lost 1 base; unmatched junction nucleotides: 0. Germline CDR1 reads SEHNR; CDR2 reads FQNEAQ (reference sequence). There are 15 residues in the CDR3. Here the CDR3 reads CASSLVAGGTDTQYF. The CDR3, as DNA: TGTGCCAGCAGCTTAGTAGCGGGGGGCACAGATACGCAGTATTTT. The variable domain in full, with the rest retrieved from reference TRBV7-9 and TRBJ2-3, is DTGVSQNPRHKITKRGQNVTFRCDPISEHNRLYWYRQTLGQGPEFLTYFQNEAQLEKSRLLSDRFSAERPKGSFSTLEIQRTEQGDSAMYLCASSLVAGGTDTQYFGPGTRLTVL.

The V gene is TRBV6-5, the J gene TRBJ2-7; perhaps TRBD1 as D (6 bases). The CDR3 has 13 amino acids. V lost 6 bases to trimming and J lost 10 bases, with 19 bases between them. The V gene's germline CDR1 is MNHEY and CDR2 SVGAGI. The CDR3 DNA is TGTGCCAGCAGGCCAAAAGGGGGATCGGTCCAGTACTTC. This sequence encodes CASRPKGGSVQYF.

The V and J genes are TRBV7-9 and TRBJ2-7; 7 nucleotides agree with TRBD1. Germline V lookup: CDR1 SEHNR, CDR2 FQNEAQ (reference sequence). The V gene end was trimmed by 0 bases and the J gene end by 4 bases; junction bases not matched to a gene: 3. CDR3 length equals 14 residues. CDR3 sequence reads: CASSLAGGGYEQYF. DNA of the CDR3: TGTGCCAGCAGCTTAGCAGGGGGCGGTTACGAGCAGTACTTC. Full variable domain (remainder filled in from reference TRBV7-9 and TRBJ2-7): DTGVSQNPRHKITKRGQNVTFRCDPISEHNRLYWYRQTLGQGPEFLTYFQNEAQLEKSRLLSDRFSAERPKGSFSTLEIQRTEQGDSAMYLCASSLAGGGYEQYFGPGTRLTVT.

This clone was seen a few times. The chain employs TRBV5-8 and TRBJ2-1; the D gene is possibly TRBD2 (6 bases). The germline V gene has CDR1 SGHTS and CDR2 YDEGEE. Deletions cut 0 bases from V and 2 bases from J, with 9 bases between. The CDR3 covers 15 residues. The CDR3 DNA sequence: TGTGCCAGCAGCTTGGGTACGGGAGCCTACAATGAGCAGTTCTTC. Translating it yields CASSLGTGAYNEQFF.

This chain joins TRBV5-4 and TRBJ1-1; the D is unclear. Germline CDR1 SGHNT, CDR2 YYREEE (reference sequence). The V gene lost 1 base and the J gene lost 4 bases, with 11 bases spanning the gap. The CDR3 spans 14 residues. CDR3 in DNA: TGTGCCAGCAGCTTGTGGCTTCCGACCACTGAAGCTTTCTTT. It specifies CASSLWLPTTEAFF.

The chain uses TRBV7-9 and TRBJ2-1; tentatively, D is TRBD1 (5 bases). The V end lost 2 bases, the J end lost 9 bases, and 5 bases lay between the germline ends. Germline V gene data show CDR1 as SEHNR and CDR2 as FQNEAQ (reference sequence). The CDR3 runs to 11 residues. The CDR3 loop is CASSLRGEQFF. In DNA form, the CDR3 reads TGTGCCAGCAGCTTAAGGGGTGAGCAGTTCTTC.

The chain is built from TRBV18 and TRBJ2-1, with TRBD2 as a possible D gene (5 bases). V was shortened by 2 bases and J by 9 bases, with 11 bases between the two germline ends. Germline CDR1 KGHSH, CDR2 LQKENI. The CDR3 sequence is 13 residues long. CDR3 nucleotides: TGTGCCAGCTCACCATCGGGGATGAGTGAGCAGTTCTTC. Protein sequence: CASSPSGMSEQFF.

The chain couples TRBV7-6 to TRBJ2-1; D is possibly TRBD2 (5 bases). With 2 bases removed from V and 7 bases from J, the gap between germline ends came to 12 bases. CDR1 SGHVS and CDR2 FNYEAQ come from the germline V gene. This CDR3 contains 14 residues. CDR3 coding DNA: TGTGCCAGCAGCTTATTATCGACGGGGAATGAGCAGTTCTTC. Translated: CASSLLSTGNEQFF.

The J gene is TRBJ2-7, the V gene TRBV9, with D possibly matching TRBD2 (7 bases). With 3 bases removed from V and 0 bases from J, the gap between germline ends came to 13 bases. Germline V gives CDR1 SGDLS, CDR2 YYNGEE. CDR3 length equals 15 residues. This CDR3 is CASSGNREGSYEQYF. CDR3 coding DNA: TGTGCCAGCAGCGGCAACAGGGAGGGCTCCTACGAGCAGTACTTC.

This chain joins TRBV7-8 and TRBJ2-7, with TRBD1 matching 7 bases. The CDR3 totals 13 residues. The germline V gene has CDR1 SGHVS and CDR2 FQNEAQ. V lost 7 bases and J lost 5; bases outside the gene matches: 8. CDR3 in amino acids: CASKIQGGDEQYF. CDR3 DNA sequence: TGTGCCAGCAAGATTCAAGGGGGCGACGAGCAGTACTTC.

The chain has TRBV19 and TRBJ1-5; 9 bases fit TRBD1. CDR3 size: 21 residues. V lost 4 bases, J lost 5 bases, and 24 bases stayed unmatched. Per germline, CDR1 LNHDA and CDR2 SQIVND (reference sequence). The CDR3 reads CASSTAYGDPDRGIVYQPQHF. DNA of the CDR3: TGTGCCAGTAGTACCGCCTACGGGGACCCGGACAGGGGCATAGTCTATCAGCCCCAGCATTTT.